This TCR beta chain came from a study of cytomegalovirus exposure and HLA in healthy donors. General study points: By HLA locus, TCR association rates varied in a later analysis, with DRB1 showing the most and HLA-C the fewest. A highly shared variant cluster was judged a likely technical artifact. For TCR beta chains, V- and J-gene trimming was later linked to a missense DCLRE1C variant.

The PCR used 60 Vbeta and 13 Jbeta primers. Per the original data handling: A later analysis tallied roughly 77 million unique TCR beta chains, around 9.9 million of them shared. This table comes from immunoSEQ multiplex PCR, and its TCRdb copy is limited to in-frame clones, with some not included. V and J calls and clone size come straight from that table; D and trimming were deduced from the DNA. The table lists about 180,000 clones, 76% of them singletons. Remarks on this clone: What it binds is not known.

Specimen: PBMCs. The sequence derives from a woman aged 25 to 39 in good health and CMV-seropositive.

The CDR3 region is CASSLRTDTDTQYF. The CDR3 DNA is TGTGCCAGCAGCTTAAGGACAGACACAGATACGCAGTATTTT. The chain recombines TRBV28 with TRBJ2-3, with a weak D call TRBD1 (6 bases). V lost 6 bases to trimming and J lost 2 bases, with 12 bases between them. This CDR3 is 14 amino acids long. Germline values: CDR1 MDHEN, CDR2 SYDVKM.